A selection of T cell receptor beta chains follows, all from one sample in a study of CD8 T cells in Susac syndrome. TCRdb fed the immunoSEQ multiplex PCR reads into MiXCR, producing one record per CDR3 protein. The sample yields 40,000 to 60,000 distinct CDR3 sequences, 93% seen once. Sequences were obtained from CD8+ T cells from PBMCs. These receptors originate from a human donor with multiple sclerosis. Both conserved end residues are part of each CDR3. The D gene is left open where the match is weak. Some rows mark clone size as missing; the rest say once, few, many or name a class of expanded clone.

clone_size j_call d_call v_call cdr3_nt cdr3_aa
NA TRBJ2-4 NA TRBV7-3 TGTGCCAGCAGCTTGTCCGGAGGGGGAGCCAAAAACATTCAGTACTTC CASSLSGGGAKNIQYF
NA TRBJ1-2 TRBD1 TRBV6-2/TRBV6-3 TGTGCCAGCAGTTACTCGGACAGGGATTATGGCTACACCTTC CASSYSDRDYGYTF
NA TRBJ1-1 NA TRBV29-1 TGCAGCGTTGAGGGGGGGGTCAACACTGAAGCTTTCTTT CSVEGGVNTEAFF
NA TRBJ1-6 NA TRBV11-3 TGTGCCAGCAGCTTAGGACAATTGAGCTCCTATAATTCACCCCTCCACTTT CASSLGQLSSYNSPLHF
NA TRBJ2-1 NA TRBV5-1 TGCGCCAGCAGCTTGGCCGGGTTACACTACAATGAGCAGTTCTTC CASSLAGLHYNEQFF
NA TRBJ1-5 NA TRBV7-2 TGTGCCAGCAGCCAGACCTATACAGGAAAGTATCAGCCCCAGCATTTT CASSQTYTGKYQPQHF
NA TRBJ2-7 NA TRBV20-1 TGCAGTGCTAGGTCGGGGGACTCCTACGAGCAGTACTTC CSARSGDSYEQYF
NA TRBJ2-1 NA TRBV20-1 TGCAGTGTTCAGGTTAGCTCCTACAATGAGCAGTTCTTC CSVQVSSYNEQFF
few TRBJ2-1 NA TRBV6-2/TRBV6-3 TGTGCCAGCAGTTACTCGAGCCGGGTTGGAAATGAGCAGTTCTTC CASSYSSRVGNEQFF
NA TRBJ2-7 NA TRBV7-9 TGTGCCAGCAGCTTATCACTGGGCGGCTACGAGCAGTACTTC CASSLSLGGYEQYF
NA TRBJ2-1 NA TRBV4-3 TGCGCCAGCAGCTCAGAGCAGGACAATGAGCAGTTCTTC CASSSEQDNEQFF
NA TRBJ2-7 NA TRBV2 TGTGCCAGCAGTGACGGTTCAGATTCCTACGAGCAGTACTTC CASSDGSDSYEQYF
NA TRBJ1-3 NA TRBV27 TGTGCCAGCAGGGCTGGGGGCGGAGGAAACACCATATATTTT CASRAGGGGNTIYF
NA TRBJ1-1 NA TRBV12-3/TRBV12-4 TGTGCCAGCACTGGCAACACTGAAGCTTTCTTT CASTGNTEAFF
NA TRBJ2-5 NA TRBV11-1 TGTGCCAGCAGCTTAGCGCCCGGGGGCGAAGAGACCCAGTACTTC CASSLAPGGEETQYF
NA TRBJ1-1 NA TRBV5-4 TGTGCCAGCAGCCTAACGACAGAGAACACTGAAGCTTTCTTT CASSLTTENTEAFF
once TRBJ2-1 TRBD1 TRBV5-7 TGTGCCACCAAGACCCCACCAGGGACAGCCGACGATGAGCAGTTCTTC CATKTPPGTADDEQFF
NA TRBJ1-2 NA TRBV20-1 TGCAGTGCACCCGGCGGCTATGGCTACACCTTC CSAPGGYGYTF
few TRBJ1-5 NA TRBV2 TGTGCCAGCAGTGAGCTGTATAGCAATCAGCCCCAGCATTTT CASSELYSNQPQHF
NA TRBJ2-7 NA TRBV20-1 TGCAGTGTACCGCGGGGCTCCTACGAGCAGTACTTC CSVPRGSYEQYF
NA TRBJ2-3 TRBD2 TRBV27 TGTGCCAGCAGCCTTGGGACTAGCGGGGCCGAAACGCAGTATTTT CASSLGTSGAETQYF
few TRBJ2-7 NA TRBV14 TGTGCCAGCAGCCCATCCTTTGGGGGCCACGAGCAGTACTTC CASSPSFGGHEQYF
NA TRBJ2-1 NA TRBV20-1 TGCAGTGCTAGAATTTCCGACAATGAGCAGTTCTTC CSARISDNEQFF
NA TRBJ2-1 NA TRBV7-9 TGTGCCAGCAGCTTAGAGAGCCGCGGAGGATACAATGAGCAGTTCTTC CASSLESRGGYNEQFF
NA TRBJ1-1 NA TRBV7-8 TGTGCCAGCAGCTTGCTTTGGCCGAAAAGTAAAACGGGACTCCTGGAAGCTTTCTTT CASSLLWPKSKTGLLEAFF
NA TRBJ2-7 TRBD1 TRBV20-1 TGCAGTGCTAGAGATCTCGGGACAGACTCCTACGAGCAGTACTTC CSARDLGTDSYEQYF
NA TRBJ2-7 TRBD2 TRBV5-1 TGCGCCAGCAGCTTGCGAGCGGGGGGCATCTACGAGCAGTACTTC CASSLRAGGIYEQYF
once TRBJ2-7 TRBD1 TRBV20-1 TGCAGTGCCGACACAGGGGGCGCGATCTACGAGCAGTACTTC CSADTGGAIYEQYF
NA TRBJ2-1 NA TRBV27 TGTGCCAGCAGTACCGGGACCTGGAATGAGCAGTTCTTC CASSTGTWNEQFF
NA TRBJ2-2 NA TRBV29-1 TGCAGCGTTGTTGGGCAGGGTGAAGGCGGGGAGCTGTTTTTT CSVVGQGEGGELFF
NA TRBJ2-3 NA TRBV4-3 TGCGCCAGCAGCCAAGATCTTTTGGGGTCTAGCACAGATACGCAGTATTTT CASSQDLLGSSTDTQYF
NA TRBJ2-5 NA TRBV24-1 TGTGCCACCAGTGAGAACCAAGAGACCCAGTACTTC CATSENQETQYF
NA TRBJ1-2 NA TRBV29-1 TGCAGCGTTCTTTCTAACTATGGCTACACCTTC CSVLSNYGYTF
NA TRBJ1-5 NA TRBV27 TGTGCCAGCAGTTTAAAGGCGGGATATAGCAATCAGCCCCAGCATTTT CASSLKAGYSNQPQHF
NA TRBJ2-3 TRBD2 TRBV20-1 TGCAGTGCTAGTTGGGCCGGGGGGGGAGACCCCACAGATACGCAGTATTTT CSASWAGGGDPTDTQYF
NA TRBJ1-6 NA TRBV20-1 TGCAGTGCTAGGAGCTCCGGCAATTCACCCCTCCACTTT CSARSSGNSPLHF
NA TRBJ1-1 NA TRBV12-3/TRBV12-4 TGTGCCAGCAGTTTAGGCCCTGAAGCTTTCTTT CASSLGPEAFF